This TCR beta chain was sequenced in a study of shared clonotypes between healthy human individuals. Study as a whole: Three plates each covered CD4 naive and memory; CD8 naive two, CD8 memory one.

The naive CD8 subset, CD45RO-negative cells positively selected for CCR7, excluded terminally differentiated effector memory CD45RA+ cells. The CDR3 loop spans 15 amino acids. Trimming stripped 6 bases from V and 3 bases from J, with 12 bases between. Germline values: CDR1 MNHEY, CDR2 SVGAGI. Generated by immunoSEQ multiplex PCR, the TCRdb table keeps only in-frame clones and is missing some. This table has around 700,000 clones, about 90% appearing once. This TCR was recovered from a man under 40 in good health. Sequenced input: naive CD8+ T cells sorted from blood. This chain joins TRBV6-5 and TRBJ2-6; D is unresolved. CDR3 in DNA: TGTGCCAGCAGCCCTACTTCGGGTGGGGCCAACGTCCTGACTTTC. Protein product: CASSPTSGGANVLTF.